The 7 T cell receptor beta chains in this list originate from one sample, sequenced in a study of T-cell memory formation after mild COVID-19. MiXCR, applied by TCRdb to the 5' RACE reads, yields one record per CDR3 protein. In the table there are about 100,000 distinct CDR3 sequences, approximately 15% of which are singletons. The sequenced sample consisted of PBMCs or a T cell subset sorted from them (not recorded which). These receptor sequences come from a man between 18 and 35 years old who had mild COVID-19 (a few samples of this study predate the infection). Cell type and time point are not known.

At least ten counts were recorded for this clonotype. The chain employs TRBV4-1 and TRBJ2-7; the D is unclear. Germline CDR1 reads MGHRA; CDR2 reads YSYEKL. The CDR3 sequence is 13 residues long. Trimming left V 0 bases short and J 3 bases short, with 6 bases between. The CDR3 reads CASSQEDGYEQYF. CDR3 DNA sequence: TGCGCCAGCAGCCAAGAGGATGGCTACGAGCAGTACTTC.

The chain employs TRBV5-4 and TRBJ2-1, with 11 bases lining up with TRBD1. V trimming: 0 bases; J trimming: 10 bases; junction bases outside the gene matches: 6. CDR3 length equals 15 residues. CDR1 and CDR2 (germline): SGHNT, YYREEE (reference sequence). CDR3 sequence (DNA): TGTGCCAGCAGCTTGGGGGACAGGGGGACACGGGAGCAGTTCTTC. Its protein is CASSLGDRGTREQFF.

This clonotype was seen a few times. This sequence joins TRBV11-2 and TRBJ2-3; D remains ambiguous. Germline CDR1 reads SGHAT; CDR2 reads FQNNGV. This CDR3 is built from 15 residues. V lost 1 base, J lost 2 bases, and 10 bases lay in between. CDR3 nucleotides: TGTGCCAGCAGCTTAGTTTGGCGGATCACAGATACGCAGTATTTT. This sequence encodes CASSLVWRITDTQYF.

The chain carries TRBV11-2 and TRBJ2-4; D not resolved. V lost 3 bases and J lost 0, with 15 bases in between. CDR1 and CDR2 from the germline V gene are SGHAT and FQNNGV. CDR3 length equals 17 residues. CDR3 region: CASSFGRTWGAKNIQYF. DNA for the CDR3: TGTGCCAGCAGCTTTGGCAGGACGTGGGGAGCCAAAAACATTCAGTACTTC.

The sample holds many counts of this clonotype. The rearrangement joins TRBV24-1 to TRBJ2-1; 8 nucleotides line up with TRBD1. The ends lost 5 bases at V and 2 bases at J; junction bases unmatched: 4. The CDR3 is 15 residues long. CDR1 and CDR2 (germline): KGHDR, SFDVKD. The CDR3 DNA reads TGTGCCACCAGTGGGACAGGGTCGACCTACAATGAGCAGTTCTTC. It codes for CATSGTGSTYNEQFF.

The rearrangement uses TRBV20-1 and TRBJ2-7; D possibly corresponds to TRBD2 (6 bases). The CDR3 runs 12 residues. Trimming shortened V by 6 bases and J by 5 bases, and 14 bases separated the two germline ends. Germline lookup yields CDR1 DFQATT and CDR2 SNEGSKA (reference sequence). This chain's CDR3 is CSATGLSDEQYV. CDR3 in DNA: TGCAGTGCAACGGGACTCTCGGACGAGCAGTACGTC.

The chain employs TRBV7-9 and TRBJ2-7; 12 bases match TRBD2. The germline V gene has CDR1 SEHNR and CDR2 FQNEAQ (reference sequence). J was trimmed by 2 bases and V by 4 bases; bases with no gene match: 15. CDR3 length equals 19 residues. The CDR3 sequence: CASSSSLRTSGAQTYEQYF. DNA of the CDR3: TGTGCCAGCAGCTCCAGTTTGCGGACTAGCGGGGCTCAGACCTACGAGCAGTACTTC. Filled out from reference TRBV7-9 and TRBJ2-7, the complete variable domain reads DTGVSQNPRHKITKRGQNVTFRCDPISEHNRLYWYRQTLGQGPEFLTYFQNEAQLEKSRLLSDRFSAERPKGSFSTLEIQRTEQGDSAMYLCASSSSLRTSGAQTYEQYFGPGTRLTVT.